This TCR beta chain originates from a study of monozygotic twins with inflammatory bowel disease. This CDR3 contains 16 residues. Germline V gene lookup returns CDR1 SGHKS and CDR2 YYEKEE (reference sequence). TCRdb reprocessed the 5' RACE reads, with one entry per CDR3 protein and no DNA. The sample totals 350,000 to 500,000 distinct CDR3 sequences. This clonotype originated in a human donor with ulcerative colitis or Crohn's disease, or a healthy co-twin of an affected twin (not recorded which). The specimen was blood. The chain couples TRBV5-5 to TRBJ2-2. This CDR3 is CASSWGQNSNTGELFF.